This entry is about one TCR beta chain. This specimen comes from a study of T cell responses to AZD1222 COVID-19 vaccine. Trimming took 0 bases from V and 5 from J, leaving 15 bases between them. Germline CDR1 SGHRS, CDR2 YFSETQ. The CDR3 has 16 amino acids. TCRdb's copy holds only in-frame clones and misses some; the assay was immunoSEQ multiplex PCR. The data contain about 160,000 clones, roughly 90% of them seen just once; the ten biggest clones take up more than 5%. The chain recombines TRBV5-1 with TRBJ1-5; no clear D. The TCR comes from an adult in good health. Material: peripheral blood, obtained on day 0 of AZD1222 vaccination. CDR3 nucleotide sequence: TGCGCCAGCAGCTTGGATGGCAGCCTGTCGGATCAGCCCCAGCATTTT. Protein sequence: CASSLDGSLSDQPQHF.